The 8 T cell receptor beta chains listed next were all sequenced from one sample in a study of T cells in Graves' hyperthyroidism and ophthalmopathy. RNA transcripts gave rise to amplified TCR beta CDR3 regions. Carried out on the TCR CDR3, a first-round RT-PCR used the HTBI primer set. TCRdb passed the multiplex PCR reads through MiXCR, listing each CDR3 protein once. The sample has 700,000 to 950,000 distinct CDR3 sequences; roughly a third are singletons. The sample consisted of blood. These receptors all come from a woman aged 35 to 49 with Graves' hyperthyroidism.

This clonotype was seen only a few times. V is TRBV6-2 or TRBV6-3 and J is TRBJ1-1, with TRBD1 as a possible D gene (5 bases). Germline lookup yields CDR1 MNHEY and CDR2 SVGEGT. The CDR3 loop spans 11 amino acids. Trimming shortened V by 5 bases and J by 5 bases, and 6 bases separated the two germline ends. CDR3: CASSRQTEAFF. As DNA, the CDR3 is TGTGCCAGCAGTAGACAGACTGAAGCTTTCTTT.

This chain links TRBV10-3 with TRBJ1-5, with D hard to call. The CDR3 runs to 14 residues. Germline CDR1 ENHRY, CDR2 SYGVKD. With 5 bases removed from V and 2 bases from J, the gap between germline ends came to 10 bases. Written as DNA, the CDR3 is TGTGCCATCAGTAAGGGAGGAGGCAATCAGCCCCAGCATTTT. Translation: CAISKGGGNQPQHF.

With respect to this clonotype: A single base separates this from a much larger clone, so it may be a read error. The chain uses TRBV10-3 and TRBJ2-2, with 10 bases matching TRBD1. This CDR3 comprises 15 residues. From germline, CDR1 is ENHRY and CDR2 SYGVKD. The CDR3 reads CAIRTGTGASGELLF. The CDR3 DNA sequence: TGTGCCATCAGAACCGGGACAGGGGCATCCGGGGAGCTGCTTTTT.

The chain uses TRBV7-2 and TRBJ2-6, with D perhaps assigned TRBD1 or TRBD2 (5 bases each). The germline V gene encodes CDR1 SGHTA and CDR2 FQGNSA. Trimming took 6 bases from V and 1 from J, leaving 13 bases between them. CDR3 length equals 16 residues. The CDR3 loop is CASSLGDNSGANVLTF. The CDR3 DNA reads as TGTGCCAGCAGTTTGGGGGATAATTCTGGGGCCAACGTCCTGACTTTC.

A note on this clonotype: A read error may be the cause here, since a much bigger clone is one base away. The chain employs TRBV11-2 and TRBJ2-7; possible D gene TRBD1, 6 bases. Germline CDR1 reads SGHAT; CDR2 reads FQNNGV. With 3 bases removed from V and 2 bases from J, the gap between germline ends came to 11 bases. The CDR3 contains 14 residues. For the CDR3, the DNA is TGTGCCAGCAGCTTCGGGACACTTCCCTACGAGCAGTACTTC. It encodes CASSFGTLPYEQYF.

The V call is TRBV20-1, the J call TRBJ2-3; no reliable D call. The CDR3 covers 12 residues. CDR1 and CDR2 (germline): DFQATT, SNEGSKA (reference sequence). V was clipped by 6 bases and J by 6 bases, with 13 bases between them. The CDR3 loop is CSASTGLDTQYF. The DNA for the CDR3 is TGCAGTGCCTCAACCGGGCTTGATACGCAGTATTTT.

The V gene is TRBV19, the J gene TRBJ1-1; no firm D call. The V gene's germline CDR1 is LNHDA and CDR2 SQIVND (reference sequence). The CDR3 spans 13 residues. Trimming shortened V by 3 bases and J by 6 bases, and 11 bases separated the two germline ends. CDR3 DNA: TGTGCCAGTAGTATGGGCAGATGGTCTGAAGCTTTCTTT. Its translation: CASSMGRWSEAFF.

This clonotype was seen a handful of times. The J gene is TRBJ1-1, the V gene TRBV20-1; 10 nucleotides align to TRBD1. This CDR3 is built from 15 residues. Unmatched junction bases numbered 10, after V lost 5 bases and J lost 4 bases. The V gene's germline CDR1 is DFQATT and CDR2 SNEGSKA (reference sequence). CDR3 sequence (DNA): TGCAGTGCTTACCCCCGACAGGGGGCGAGCACTGAAGCTTTCTTT. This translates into CSAYPRQGASTEAFF.